Each of the 13 T cell receptor beta chains below was sequenced from the same sample in a study of naive and memory T cell subsets. TCR cDNA received a 3' ligated oligonucleotide that carried a UMI. Ligated cDNA underwent four rounds of PCR with nested alpha and beta constant region primers and SP2. TCRdb reanalysed the 5' RACE reads using MiXCR and keeps one entry per CDR3 protein. This sample carries tens of thousands of distinct CDR3 sequences, roughly 7% of them seen once, and the ten largest clones take 8% to 10%. These receptors were taken from a male donor in good health.

The chain has TRBV12-3 or TRBV12-4 and TRBJ2-1, with TRBD2 as a possible D gene (6 bases). Trimming left V 4 bases short and J 6 bases short, with 16 bases between. This CDR3 has 15 amino acids. In nucleotides, the CDR3 is TGTGCCAGCAGTTATGACGGGGGAGCTCCCAATGAGCAGTTCTTC. Its translation: CASSYDGGAPNEQFF.

This clonotype occurred a few times. The chain links TRBV12-3 or TRBV12-4 to TRBJ2-7; 7 bases align to TRBD2. Losses at the gene ends were 6 bases for V and 7 bases for J; bases not matched to a gene: 3. CDR3 length: 11 amino acids. The CDR3 DNA reads TGTGCCAGCAGGTCCGGGGGGGAGCAGTACTTC. It codes for CASRSGGEQYF.

This clonotype was observed a few times. V is TRBV12-3 or TRBV12-4 and J is TRBJ1-1; TRBD1 might be the D (5 bases). The V gene lost 10 bases and the J gene lost 7 bases, with 13 bases spanning the gap. The length of the CDR3 is 11 residues. The DNA of the CDR3 is TGTGCCACCATCGGGGGAATTGAAGCTTTCTTT. Translation: CATIGGIEAFF.

This clonotype appeared many times. The chain has TRBV20-1 and TRBJ1-1, with unresolved D. Deletions cut 6 bases from V and 4 bases from J, with 21 bases between. The V gene's germline CDR1 is DFQATT and CDR2 SNEGSKA (reference sequence). The CDR3 extends over 15 amino acids. The CDR3 DNA sequence: TGCAGTGCAAAGACCCAACCCGAATTGAGCACTGAAGCTTTCTTT. Residues: CSAKTQPELSTEAFF.

The chain employs TRBV7-6 and TRBJ1-2; 12 bases are shared with TRBD1. Germline-derived CDR1 and CDR2 are SGHVS and FNYEAQ. The CDR3 consists of 15 residues. J gave up 6 bases and V 4 bases, and 6 bases lay outside the gene matches. This chain's CDR3 is CASSSRGQGADGYTF. CDR3 nucleotides: TGTGCCAGCAGCTCCCGGGGACAGGGGGCGGATGGCTACACCTTC.

This clonotype was seen only a few times. This chain links TRBV20-1 with TRBJ2-5, with 7 bases fitting TRBD2. Trimming at V came to 0 bases and at J to 1 base, leaving 2 bases not matched to a gene. The germline CDR1 and CDR2 sequences are DFQATT and SNEGSKA (reference sequence). There are 14 residues in the CDR3. The CDR3 DNA sequence: TGCAGTGCTAGAGATCGGACTAGCCAAGAGACCCAGTACTTC. Its translation is CSARDRTSQETQYF.

This clonotype was found many times. The rearrangement joins TRBV7-9 to TRBJ1-3; 7 bases are a match to TRBD1. V shed 1 base, J shed 1 base, and the junction held 4 bases outside the gene matches. The V gene's germline CDR1 is SEHNR and CDR2 FQNEAQ (reference sequence). The CDR3 has 16 residues. The CDR3 is CASSLDQGQSGNTIYF. The CDR3 DNA sequence: TGTGCCAGCAGCTTAGACCAGGGACAGTCTGGAAACACCATATATTTT.

This clonotype was picked up a small number of times. The chain uses TRBV6-5 and TRBJ1-1; D might be TRBD1 (5 bases). V was shortened by 7 bases and J by 7 bases, with 10 bases between the two germline ends. CDR3 length equals 11 residues. Germline V gene lookup returns CDR1 MNHEY and CDR2 SVGAGI. CDR3 nucleotide sequence: TGTGCCAGCACTTGGGGGGTTGAAGCTTTCTTT. It encodes CASTWGVEAFF.

This clonotype was found a few times. The chain combines TRBV2 with TRBJ2-5; D tentatively reads TRBD1 or TRBD2 (5 bases each). Per the germline V gene, CDR1 is SNHLY and CDR2 is FYNNEI. Trimming removed 6 bases at V and 5 bases at J, with 25 bases between. This CDR3 comprises 17 residues. The CDR3 spells CASSPTILTGAAETQYF. DNA of the CDR3: TGTGCCAGCAGCCCCACCATCTTAACCGGGGCCGCGGAGACCCAGTACTTC.

This clonotype was seen at least ten times. The chain has TRBV11-2 and TRBJ2-7; 7 positions agree with TRBD1. CDR1 is SGHAT and CDR2 is FQNNGV in the germline V gene. The trim removed 4 bases at V and 4 bases at J, leaving 16 bases unmatched. This CDR3 region has 17 residues. CDR3 amino acids: CASSSISRQGSPYEQYF. CDR3 nucleotides: TGTGCCAGCAGCTCCATATCAAGACAGGGAAGTCCTTACGAGCAGTACTTC.

This clonotype was counted many times. This chain links TRBV6-6 with TRBJ2-6; D gene ambiguous. Germline loops: CDR1 MNHNY, CDR2 SVGAGI (reference sequence). V was cut by 11 bases and J by 2 bases, with 16 bases left in between. The CDR3 has 15 amino acids. This chain's CDR3 is CAAAPGPPGANVLTF. For the CDR3, the DNA is TGTGCCGCGGCCCCCGGGCCACCTGGGGCCAACGTCCTGACTTTC.

There are many counts of this clonotype. This chain joins TRBV12-3 or TRBV12-4 and TRBJ2-6; possibly TRBD1 for D (6 bases). Deletions cut 3 bases from V and 0 bases from J, with 18 bases between. The CDR3 length is 19 residues. The CDR3 DNA follows: TGTGCCAGCAGTTTCCCCCTCATACAGGGCTCCTCTGGGGCCAACGTCCTGACTTTC. This translates into CASSFPLIQGSSGANVLTF.

The chain joins TRBV3-1 to TRBJ1-1; D is ambiguous. V lost 6 bases and J lost 1, with 6 bases in between. The CDR3 has 12 residues. Germline CDR1 LGHDT, CDR2 YNNKEL (reference sequence). The CDR3 coding sequence is TGTGCCAGCAGGTGGGGGAACACTGAAGCTTTCTTT. Translation: CASRWGNTEAFF. Using reference TRBV3-1 and TRBJ1-1 for the parts outside the CDR3, the full variable domain is DTAVSQTPKYLVTQMGNDKSIKCEQNLGHDTMYWYKQDSKKFLKIMFSYNNKELIINETVPNRFSPKSPDKAHLNLHINSLELGDSAVYFCASRWGNTEAFFGQGTRLTVV.